Shown below are 22 T cell receptor beta chains from a single sample sequenced in a study of patients and donors after allogeneic stem cell transplantation. MiXCR was run by TCRdb on the RT-PCR reads, yielding one entry per CDR3 protein. The sample lists 200,000 to 250,000 distinct CDR3 sequences; about 14% were seen once. The source material was blood, either unsorted or a sorted T cell fraction (not recorded which). The receptors derive from a human donor who was either an allogeneic HSCT recipient or a stem cell or donor lymphocyte infusion donor (not recorded which). It is not recorded whose cells these are; they may come from a transplant donor.

This clonotype has more than one count but fewer than ten. The genes are TRBV3-1 and TRBJ2-5; 8 positions agree with TRBD2. CDR1 and CDR2 (germline): LGHDT, YNNKEL (reference sequence). V was clipped by 3 bases and J by 6 bases; unmatched bases: 12. CDR3 length: 16 amino acids. Here the CDR3 DNA reads TGTGCCAGCAGCCACTTCTCTAGCGGGTATCAGAAGACCCAGTACTTC. Translation: CASSHFSSGYQKTQYF.

This chain links TRBV7-2 with TRBJ2-7; D remains unclear. The CDR3 runs 15 residues. The V end lost 1 base, the J end lost 5 bases, and 15 bases lay between the germline ends. Germline lookup yields CDR1 SGHTA and CDR2 FQGNSA. The CDR3 nucleotides read TGTGCCAGCAGCTTAGGGCCAGAGATCTACCACGAGCAGTACTTC. Translated, it gives CASSLGPEIYHEQYF. The full variable domain, in which reference TRBV7-2 and TRBJ2-7 provide the parts outside the CDR3, is GAGVSQSPSNKVTEKGKDVELRCDPISGHTALYWYRQSLGQGLEFLIYFQGNSAPDKSGLPSDRFSAERTGGSVSTLTIQRTQQEDSAVYLCASSLGPEIYHEQYFGPGTRLTVT.

In this sample, this clonotype turned up many times. The chain uses TRBV4-3 and TRBJ1-1; D not certain. In germline, CDR1 is LGHNA, CDR2 YSLEER. Trimming removed 3 bases from V and 3 bases from J, with 8 bases in between. The CDR3 totals 13 residues. This CDR3 is CASSHGVDTEAFF. CDR3 DNA: TGCGCCAGCAGCCACGGGGTGGACACTGAAGCTTTCTTT.

The V and J genes are TRBV27 and TRBJ2-3; possibly TRBD1 or TRBD2 for D (5 bases each). Trimming took off 4 bases at V and 0 bases at J, with 11 bases between the two ends. Germline-derived CDR1 and CDR2 are MNHEY and SMNVEV (reference sequence). This CDR3 contains 15 residues. The CDR3 reads CASSSGTRSTDTQYF. The DNA of the CDR3 is TGTGCCAGCAGTTCCGGGACGCGGAGCACAGATACGCAGTATTTT.

Many counts were recorded for this clonotype. The rearrangement uses TRBV6-6 and TRBJ2-3; D remains ambiguous. Germline V lookup: CDR1 MNHNY, CDR2 SVGAGI (reference sequence). This CDR3 has 12 amino acids. Trimming took off 6 bases at V and 2 bases at J, with 6 bases between the two ends. This chain's CDR3 is CASSPNTDTQYF. CDR3 nucleotide sequence: TGTGCCAGCAGCCCTAACACAGATACGCAGTATTTT.

This clonotype was detected only a few times. The chain recombines TRBV20-1 with TRBJ1-1, with 7 bases aligning to TRBD1. The CDR3 is 13 amino acids. Germline V gene data show CDR1 as DFQATT and CDR2 as SNEGSKA (reference sequence). The V segment lost 3 bases and the J segment 1 base; nucleotides outside the gene matches: 2. CDR3 loop: CSASRQGNTEAFF. CDR3 DNA: TGCAGTGCTAGTAGACAGGGGAACACTGAAGCTTTCTTT.

A few counts support this clonotype. V is TRBV19 and J is TRBJ2-2; D unresolved. V lost 4 bases and J lost 7, with 7 bases in between. CDR3 length equals 12 residues. Germline lookup yields CDR1 LNHDA and CDR2 SQIVND (reference sequence). DNA of the CDR3: TGTGCCAGTAGTACCCGAGGCGGGGAGCTGTTTTTT. Its protein is CASSTRGGELFF.

The chain is built from TRBV6-6 and TRBJ2-5; no firm D call. This CDR3 comprises 13 residues. Trimming left V 1 base short and J 5 bases short, with 8 bases between. Germline loops: CDR1 MNHNY, CDR2 SVGAGI (reference sequence). CDR3 region: CASSYYSRETQYF. CDR3 DNA sequence: TGTGCCAGCAGTTACTACTCGAGGGAGACCCAGTACTTC.

This clonotype was seen many times. The chain is built from TRBV7-2 and TRBJ2-7; tentatively, D is TRBD1 (6 bases). The length of the CDR3 is 13 residues. Germline-derived CDR1 and CDR2 are SGHTA and FQGNSA. V was clipped by 0 bases and J by 3 bases, with 6 bases between them. The CDR3 is CASSLADSYEQYF. The CDR3, as DNA: TGTGCCAGCAGCTTAGCGGACAGCTACGAGCAGTACTTC.

This clonotype was observed a handful of times. The V and J genes are TRBV11-3 and TRBJ1-1; TRBD1 might be the D (6 bases). Per germline, CDR1 SGHNT and CDR2 YENEEA. The CDR3 length is 14 residues. With 5 bases removed from V and 1 base from J, the gap between germline ends came to 11 bases. CDR3 DNA sequence: TGTGCCAGCAGCAACAGGGAGGGGAACACTGAAGCTTTCTTT. Residues: CASSNREGNTEAFF. Variable domain in full (rest from reference TRBV11-3 and TRBJ1-1): EAGVVQSPRYKIIEKKQPVAFWCNPISGHNTLYWYLQNLGQGPELLIRYENEEAVDDSQLPKDRFSAERLKGVDSTLKIQPAELGDSAVYLCASSNREGNTEAFFGQGTRLTVV.

This clonotype has only a few counts. The V and J genes are TRBV27 and TRBJ1-3; 7 nucleotides align to TRBD1. The CDR3 sequence is 14 residues long. Germline CDR1 MNHEY, CDR2 SMNVEV (reference sequence). Trimming cost V 6 bases and J 4 bases; bases outside gene matches: 6. The CDR3 bases are TGTGCCAGCAGCCAGGACAGGCTAGGAAACACCATATATTTT. Protein product: CASSQDRLGNTIYF.

This clonotype was seen at least ten times. The chain carries TRBV5-1 and TRBJ2-1; 7 bases fit TRBD2. The CDR3 is 16 amino acids. Germline V gives CDR1 SGHRS, CDR2 YFSETQ. With 4 bases clipped from V and 3 bases from J, the junction kept 10 bases outside the gene matches. The CDR3 spells CASSPGGGLSYNEQFF. CDR3 DNA: TGCGCCAGCAGCCCAGGCGGGGGACTCAGCTACAATGAGCAGTTCTTC.

This clonotype showed up many times. The J gene is TRBJ2-1, the V gene TRBV18; 14 positions match TRBD2. The ends lost 6 bases at V and 1 base at J; junction bases unmatched: 11. This CDR3 is 19 amino acids long. Germline assignment: CDR1 KGHSH and CDR2 LQKENI. The chain's CDR3 is CASSQTGTSGSTSYNEQFF. In DNA, the CDR3 is TGTGCCAGCTCCCAGACCGGGACTAGCGGGAGTACTTCCTACAATGAGCAGTTCTTC.

Ten or more counts support this clonotype. CDR3 sequence (DNA): TGTGCCAGCAGTGATTGGGGCTTATCCTACAATGAGCAGTTCTTC. Its protein is CASSDWGLSYNEQFF. The rearrangement joins TRBV6-1 to TRBJ2-1, with D maybe TRBD1 (5 bases). The germline V gene encodes CDR1 MNHNS and CDR2 SASEGT. The CDR3 has 15 residues. The V end was cut by 3 bases, the J end by 1 base, with 10 bases between.

This chain uses TRBV28 with TRBJ1-2, with D unresolved. The germline V and J ends were trimmed by 1 base and 13 bases, with 10 bases remaining between them. Per the germline V gene, CDR1 is MDHEN and CDR2 is SYDVKM. This CDR3 has 11 residues. CDR3 loop: CASSLSYGFTF. The CDR3 nucleotides read TGTGCCAGCAGTTTATCATACGGTTTCACCTTC.

This clonotype has more than one count but fewer than ten. The CDR3 sequence is CASSPTRRTEAFF. CDR3 bases: TGTGCCAGCAGCCCAACCCGGAGAACTGAAGCTTTCTTT. The chain is built from TRBV7-2 and TRBJ1-1; D is ambiguous. The CDR3 covers 13 residues. The ends were cut back, 5 bases at V and 5 bases at J, with 12 bases in the middle. Germline V gene data show CDR1 as SGHTA and CDR2 as FQGNSA.

This chain links TRBV4-1 with TRBJ2-1, with 13 bases fitting TRBD2. CDR1 and CDR2 (germline): MGHRA, YSYEKL. CDR3 length: 18 residues. After removal of 0 bases from V and 12 bases from J, the junction contained 14 bases not matched to a gene. CDR3 DNA sequence: TGCGCCAGCAGCCAAGAGTTGATGACTAGCGGGAGGAAGAGGGGGCAGTTCTTC. This codes for CASSQELMTSGRKRGQFF.

The chain is built from TRBV25-1 and TRBJ1-5; 7 nucleotides agree with TRBD1. Germline V CDR1 and CDR2: MGHDK, SYGVNS. The CDR3 loop spans 15 amino acids. Trimming removed 4 bases from V and 4 bases from J; junction bases left unmatched: 7. CDR3 amino acids: CASSARDSKNQPQHF. The CDR3, as DNA: TGTGCCAGCAGTGCCCGGGACAGTAAAAATCAGCCCCAGCATTTT.

This clonotype was counted ten times or more. The chain employs TRBV6-6 and TRBJ1-1; D is possibly TRBD1 (5 bases). Looked up from germline, CDR1 is MNHNY and CDR2 is SVGAGI (reference sequence). With 7 bases removed from V and 5 bases from J, the gap between germline ends came to 11 bases. CDR3 length: 12 amino acids. The CDR3 sequence: CASTRGGTEAFF. The CDR3 nucleotides are TGTGCCAGCACCCGGGGGGGGACTGAAGCTTTCTTT.

This clonotype showed up just a few times. The genes are TRBV7-3 and TRBJ2-7, with TRBD1 identical over 9 bases. V lost 1 base to trimming and J lost 3 bases; unmatched junction nucleotides: 4. CDR1 and CDR2 (germline): SGHTA, FQGTGA. This CDR3 has 15 residues. Here the CDR3 DNA reads TGTGCCAGCAGCTTAATGGCGGGACAGGGCTACGAGCAGTACTTC. Residues: CASSLMAGQGYEQYF.

This chain joins TRBV5-4 and TRBJ1-2; D is ambiguous. The V gene lost 0 bases and the J gene lost 0 bases, with 9 bases spanning the gap. Germline CDR1 SGHNT, CDR2 YYREEE (reference sequence). CDR3 length: 15 amino acids. CDR3 residues: CASSLDKQPNYGYTF. In DNA form, the CDR3 reads TGTGCCAGCAGCTTGGACAAACAGCCTAACTATGGCTACACCTTC.

This clonotype was seen many times. The rearrangement uses TRBV9 and TRBJ2-1; possible D gene TRBD1, 5 bases. Germline CDR1 SGDLS, CDR2 YYNGEE. V lost 0 bases to trimming and J lost 8 bases, with 12 bases between them. The CDR3 spans 14 residues. The chain's CDR3 is CASSVDSPRDEQFF. The CDR3 region has the DNA TGTGCCAGCAGCGTAGATTCCCCCAGGGATGAGCAGTTCTTC.